Described below is a single T cell receptor (beta chain) sequence and its context. The data belong to a study of blood T cells in healthy people across ages. The second PCR ran about 7 to 12 cycles with a sample-barcoded 5' primer and J-beta primers. TCRdb processed the 5' RACE reads anew with MiXCR; each CDR3 protein has one entry. The sample shows about 400,000 distinct CDR3 sequences, roughly half of them seen only once. Germline lookup yields CDR1 ENHRY and CDR2 SYGVKD. Between the trimmed V and J ends, which lost 8 bases and 0 bases, there was a span of 14 bases. The CDR3 runs to 15 residues. The sequence was obtained from a man between 60 and 70 years old in good health. The source material was blood. The V gene is TRBV10-3, the J gene TRBJ2-1, with D possibly being TRBD1 (6 bases). The CDR3 region is CAIAGADSSYNEQFF. The CDR3 bases are TGTGCCATCGCAGGCGCGGACAGCTCCTACAATGAGCAGTTCTTC.